The text below deals with one TCR beta chain. The antigen it binds to is not known. No base quality information exists; no much larger clone differs at one position. In total, approximately 690 healthy bone marrow donors made up the cohort. At the time of sampling, all cohort members were nominally healthy, though unrecorded immune exposures were likely present. The donor was CMV seropositive and belonged to the group of more than 250 seropositive cohort members. Every donor gave a peripheral blood sample, and the peripheral blood mononuclear cells from that sample were used for TCR beta sequencing. The Qiagen DNeasy Blood Extraction Kit was used to extract genomic DNA from the blood cell samples. The CDR3 runs 11 amino acids, cysteine and phenylalanine included. Of the read, only the CDR3 DNA is kept; its 33 bases are in frame from base 1. The germline V gene provides CDR1 SQVTM and CDR2 ANQGSEA. V and J lose 4 bases and 7 bases, and a span of 11 bases separates them.

The sample comes from a study of cytomegalovirus exposure and HLA in healthy donors (dated by TCRdb to about 2017). Regarding the study in general: An earlier analysis of roughly 630 of the donors reported approximately 290 Gb of sequence data and about 100 million unique TCR beta sequences from around 200 million T cells. An early release covering some 640 HLA-typed donors comprised about 320 gigabases of sequencing data and tens of millions of unique TCR sequences. The genetic ancestry cluster associated with self-reported Caucasian donors included over 65% of the roughly 400 genotyped donors. The study was designed to test whether signatures of past pathogen exposure could be identified by cataloging public T cell receptors. The study profiled the T cell repertoires of hundreds of subjects by immunosequencing and related them to cytomegalovirus serostatus. Along with the roughly 670-subject first cohort, a separate validation cohort of around 110 different subjects was used. High-throughput TCR immunosequencing, statistical association of individual TCRs with disease status, and machine learning were combined to predict cytomegalovirus infection status. In a later analysis, previously published TCR beta repertoires from 550 to 700 donors were re-analyzed and high-resolution HLA genotyping was added so that TCR occurrence patterns could be studied. The later analysis used no new phenotypic data to find candidate immune exposures, relying instead on TCR beta sequences and their occurrence across donors. An earlier analysis of some 500 of the donors applied high-throughput TCR beta sequencing to assess whether each TCR beta V gene segment acted as functional or pseudogenic. Alongside the repertoire data, information on donor age, sex, ethnicity and CMV serostatus was compiled. Genome-wide SNP genotypes for about 65% of the 666 donors were used in a later genetic analysis, which treated that subset as a discovery cohort. All discovery cohort repertoires had been generated on a single sequencing platform. Class I and class II HLA loci were covered by the typing at four-digit resolution. Typing coverage differed by locus: A, B, C, DRB1 and DQB1 were typed in about 620-640 donors, DQA1 in approximately 520, DPA1 in approximately 600, and DPB1 in approximately 450. Because of strong linkage in the cohort, four or five DR-DQ haplotypes were treated as single units for association and clustering. Among approximately 370 genotyped donors of the cohort, an average of around 250,000 unique TCR beta nucleotide sequences was sequenced per donor, of which 15% to 20% were non-productive. What the study reported, not specific to this receptor: According to a later analysis, TCR association rates differed among HLA loci, with DRB1 alleles showing the most associated TCRs and HLA-C alleles showing the fewest. V-gene and J-gene trimming of TCR beta chains was associated with a missense DCLRE1C variant in a later genetic analysis, and the association was replicated in an independent cohort. A later analysis found that HLA-associated TCR beta chains were more clonally expanded and had lower generation probabilities than equally common non-associated chains. In a later analysis, most CMV-associated TCR beta chains were found to appear HLA-restricted, with HLA associations seemingly driven largely by CMV exposure. Because counts were too low, fewer than 20 rarely observed V segments, including chromosome 9 orphons, were excluded from the earlier analysis of roughly 580 of the donors. A further reported finding was that TCR beta sequences accurately predicted the HLA-A and HLA-B alleles for most subjects in the first cohort. The presence/absence analyses assumed that sequencing depth was roughly uniform across donors, and that assumption may not be true. The only immune exposure information available for the cohort was CMV serostatus. A later analysis associated 16,951 TCR beta sequences with specific HLA alleles at a false discovery rate of 0.05. Only TCR beta chains were sequenced in this cohort, and the absence of alpha or paired-chain data limited detectable features. Across donors, most TCR sequences were observed very rarely, whereas some public TCRs were present in many individuals. The sequencing pipeline was judged likely to have produced a cluster of highly shared sequence variants as a technical artifact. Linkage disequilibrium might explain the correlated functional status among segregating V segments, but an unknown experimental factor could not be excluded. In an earlier analysis of some 550 of the donors, most TCR beta V segments were observed in productive rearrangements about 87% or about 30% of the time, broadly matching IMGT annotations. Because HLA typing was missing for some donors at each locus, association tests included only the typed subset. Strong co-occurrence of HLA alleles, especially DR and DQ, made assigning TCR associations to individual alleles difficult. In vitro tests confirmed that a few of the cytomegalovirus-associated TCR beta chains recognize cytomegalovirus antigens. A later genetic analysis reported fewer N-insertions in productive TCRs among donors in an Asian-associated ancestry cluster than the roughly 700-donor mean. Some IMGT-functional V segments, including TRBV6-2 and TRBV6-3, could not be distinguished by the 87-base-pair reads and were therefore excluded. The authors suggested that the approach could potentially be generalized to other disease states and immunological phenotypes. In a later analysis, several top co-occurrence clusters were reported to appear linked to parvovirus B19, influenza, CMV and Epstein-Barr virus. The classifier was reported to diagnose cytomegalovirus status with high specificity and sensitivity in both the original and validation cohorts. A total of about 180 TCR beta chains were listed by the study as associated with cytomegalovirus.

Library prep was done by the immunoSEQ multiplex PCR assay. For the multiplex PCR, a mixture combining 60 forward primers for TCR Vbeta segments and 13 reverse primers for TCR Jbeta segments was used. Amplification of the CDR3 region of rearranged TCR beta genes was performed with a multiplex PCR assay on genomic DNA. On the Illumina HiSeq System, the amplified TCR beta libraries were sequenced as 87-base-pair reads. Per the original workflow: A later analysis tallied tens of millions of unique TCR beta chains across the roughly 610 repertoires, and some 12 million of those chains were shared by two or more donors. Raw reads were error-corrected and collapsed into unique sequences by a nearest-neighbor algorithm in which closely related sequences were merged to remove PCR and sequencing errors. V, D and J gene segments were assigned by aligning CDR3 sequences to IMGT reference sequences. For a sequence to be retained, a match of at least six nucleotides was required to both a V gene segment and a J gene segment. A rearrangement counted as productive if the CDR3 had no stop codons and remained in frame with V and J, and every other rearrangement counted as non-productive. Following IMGT convention, CDR3 was defined as the stretch from the second conserved V-encoded cysteine to the conserved J-encoded phenylalanine. In an earlier analysis of some 550 of the donors, sequences lacking an unambiguous match to a single V gene segment were excluded. In an earlier analysis of almost 600 of the donors, a V segment was called functional when productive rearrangements were above 56.7%, and segregating when the standard deviation between donors exceeded 5%. To diagnose cytomegalovirus status from the catalog of TCR beta chain sequences, a statistical classification framework was built. V and J gene assignment, in a later analysis, came from comparing TCR nucleotide sequences with IMGT/GENE-DB human TR gene sequences. A later analysis assigned CDR3 sequences and most-parsimonious VDJ recombination scenarios with the TCRdist pipeline. In a later analysis, every TCR beta chain was defined by the combination of its CDR3 amino acid sequence and its V-gene family, and reads without a unique V-gene family were dropped. In a later analysis, 500 to 650 highly shared, low-generation-probability nucleotide sequences were removed to address suspected cross-contamination and a sequencing artifact. A later analysis calculated a clonal expansion index for each public chain from normalized within-repertoire ranks of inferred template counts. A later analysis computed generation probabilities with a VDJ recombination model fitted to out-of-frame rearrangements, and checked the results against IGoR. A later analysis scored TCR-TCR, TCR-HLA and TCR-CMV co-occurrence with hypergeometric tests, applying a repertoire-size bias correction to TCR pairs. To estimate false discovery rates, a later analysis permuted the HLA or CMV assignments 20 times. In a later analysis, co-occurring TCRs were grouped using DBSCAN, with TCRdist sequence similarity added in when clustering inside HLA-allele-positive subsets. Repertoires with fewer than 30,000 or more than 120,000 public chains, plus five repertoires with anomalous nucleotide sharing, were excluded from co-occurrence clustering. Entries here come from immuneACCESS through TCRdb and include only in-frame sequences with V and J called. Some clones fail to appear in such tables; in the studies checked, an unresolved V gene covers under half of the shortfall, and the cause of the remainder is unknown. The V and J calls and clone size come from that table; D and trimming were worked out from the DNA. The sample profile shows over 75,000 clones; over 60% of them were found once. The ten top clones hold 16% of the sample.

Sequenced input: PBMCs. The clonotype originates from a man between 60 and 75 years old in good health and CMV-seropositive. This chain joins TRBV29-1 to TRBJ2-7, with the D segment identity uncertain. The DNA reads as follows: TGCAGCGTTGTACTGGTCGGGGAGCAGTACTTC. This is translated as CSVVLVGEQYF.